A single sample is the source of the 25 T cell receptor beta chains below, sequenced in a study of T-cell memory formation after mild COVID-19. MiXCR, run by TCRdb on the 5' RACE reads, gives a single entry per CDR3 protein. The sample lists 300,000 or so distinct CDR3 sequences; approximately 15% were seen once. The sample was PBMCs or a T cell subset sorted from them (not recorded which). These receptors came from a man younger than 35 who had mild COVID-19 (a few samples of this study predate the infection). Cell type and time point are not known.

The V gene is TRBV20-1, the J gene TRBJ2-7; 10 nucleotides match TRBD1. Per the germline V gene, CDR1 is DFQATT and CDR2 is SNEGSKA (reference sequence). CDR3 length: 14 amino acids. J was trimmed by 4 bases and V by 5 bases; bases with no gene match: 8. The CDR3 region has the DNA TGCAGTGCTCGCCCGGGACAGGGGACGTACGAGCAGTACTTC. Residues: CSARPGQGTYEQYF.

This clonotype was picked up many times. V and J are TRBV20-1 and TRBJ2-3, with 7 bases aligning to TRBD2. Germline V lookup: CDR1 DFQATT, CDR2 SNEGSKA (reference sequence). The CDR3 length is 14 residues. V trimming: 6 bases; J trimming: 6 bases; junction bases outside the gene matches: 12. CDR3 coding DNA: TGCAGTGCCAGGAGTTCCGAGCGGGGCGATACGCAGTATTTT. It encodes CSARSSERGDTQYF.

This clonotype was seen a handful of times. This sequence joins TRBV4-1 and TRBJ2-5; 13 positions agree with TRBD2. The germline CDR1 and CDR2 sequences are MGHRA and YSYEKL. The CDR3 covers 20 residues. J gave up 0 bases and V 1 base, and 11 bases lay outside the gene matches. The CDR3 here is CASSQVPGTSGASYQETQYF. Written as DNA, the CDR3 is TGCGCCAGCAGCCAAGTCCCCGGGACTAGCGGGGCCTCGTACCAAGAGACCCAGTACTTC.

This clonotype was seen more than once but under ten times. This rearrangement joins TRBV10-3 to TRBJ2-2, with D perhaps matching TRBD1 (5 bases). The CDR3 loop spans 14 amino acids. CDR1 is ENHRY, CDR2 SYGVKD, per germline. V was trimmed by 4 bases and J by 6 bases, leaving 12 bases between them. CDR3 residues: CAISARTPPGELFF. CDR3 nucleotide sequence: TGTGCCATCAGTGCCCGGACACCTCCCGGGGAGCTGTTTTTT.

This clonotype was observed a handful of times. The genes are TRBV14 and TRBJ2-2; a possible D gene is TRBD2 (6 bases). The germline V and J ends were trimmed by 0 bases and 8 bases, with 22 bases remaining between them. This CDR3 spans 18 amino acids. From germline, CDR1 is SGHDN and CDR2 FVKESK. CDR3 protein: CASSQDAAPDSGGGELFF. The CDR3 nucleotides are TGTGCCAGCAGCCAAGACGCCGCCCCGGATTCCGGAGGGGGGGAGCTGTTTTTT.

This clonotype appeared a few times. The V and J genes are TRBV6-6 and TRBJ2-3; 12 bases map to TRBD2. CDR1 and CDR2 from the germline V gene are MNHNY and SVGAGI (reference sequence). V lost 10 bases and J lost 8; bases outside the gene matches: 10. This CDR3 comprises 14 residues. CDR3 DNA sequence: TGTGCCACCCTCCCTAGCGGGGGGGCGGGTACGCAGTATTTT. Its protein is CATLPSGGAGTQYF.

This clonotype was observed a few times. The V call is TRBV25-1, the J call TRBJ2-3, with 7 bases aligning to TRBD2. V was pared by 6 bases and J by 0 bases, with 12 bases of the junction left unmatched. The CDR3 runs 17 residues. Germline V gene lookup returns CDR1 MGHDK and CDR2 SYGVNS. The CDR3 protein is CASSPRRGLTSTDTQYF. CDR3 DNA: TGTGCCAGCAGCCCTCGGCGGGGGTTGACTAGCACAGATACGCAGTATTTT.

This chain joins TRBV7-9 and TRBJ2-5; a weak D match, TRBD1 (6 bases). CDR3 length: 18 amino acids. The germline V gene has CDR1 SEHNR and CDR2 FQNEAQ (reference sequence). With 1 base removed from V and 1 base from J, the gap between germline ends came to 19 bases. CDR3 sequence (DNA): TGTGCCAGCAGCTTAGGGTCAGGGGACGGAGAGTTCCAAGAGACCCAGTACTTC. Translation gives CASSLGSGDGEFQETQYF.

This clonotype was seen a few times. The CDR3 bases are TGCGCCAGCAGCTCGGACAGGGAGGACTATGGCTACACCTTC. This translates into CASSSDREDYGYTF. The chain combines TRBV5-1 with TRBJ1-2, with 8 bases fitting TRBD1. This CDR3 spans 14 amino acids. Unmatched junction bases numbered 4, after V lost 3 bases and J lost 3 bases. Germline V lookup: CDR1 SGHRS, CDR2 YFSETQ.

The V gene is TRBV20-1, the J gene TRBJ2-5, with TRBD2 matching 13 bases. Germline assignment: CDR1 DFQATT and CDR2 SNEGSKA (reference sequence). The CDR3 is made up of 14 amino acids. Unmatched junction bases numbered 6, after V lost 6 bases and J lost 5 bases. The CDR3 sequence: CSAPGTSGAETQYF. CDR3 nucleotides: TGCAGTGCCCCCGGGACTAGCGGGGCGGAGACCCAGTACTTC.

This chain joins TRBV9 and TRBJ2-2, with TRBD1 matching 7 bases. This CDR3 has 15 amino acids. Unmatched junction bases numbered 11, after V lost 7 bases and J lost 5 bases. CDR1 and CDR2 from the germline V gene are SGDLS and YYNGEE. The CDR3 is CASSTGVGYTGELFF. The CDR3 nucleotides are TGTGCCAGCTCAACAGGGGTGGGATATACCGGGGAGCTGTTTTTT.

This clonotype has only a few counts. This chain links TRBV10-3 with TRBJ1-5; 11 bases fit TRBD1. The CDR3 extends over 14 amino acids. The ends lost 8 bases at V and 7 bases at J; junction bases unmatched: 7. The germline CDR1 and CDR2 sequences are ENHRY and SYGVKD. The CDR3 spells CAISRDRGKQPQHF. The CDR3 DNA reads TGTGCCATCTCGAGGGACAGGGGGAAACAGCCCCAGCATTTT.

The chain couples TRBV12-3 or TRBV12-4 to TRBJ2-2; D is perhaps TRBD2 (5 bases). This CDR3 region has 15 residues. Trimming stripped 7 bases from V and 6 bases from J, with 18 bases between. The CDR3 reads CASTPGSCRSGELFF. CDR3 bases: TGTGCCAGCACCCCGGGGAGTTGTAGATCCGGGGAGCTGTTTTTT.

This clonotype has ten or more counts. The genes are TRBV6-5 and TRBJ1-3; no firm D call. The CDR3 covers 14 residues. Trimming pared 0 bases from V and 0 bases from J, leaving 3 bases between. Germline values: CDR1 MNHEY, CDR2 SVGAGI. As DNA, the CDR3 is TGTGCCAGCAGTTACTCTCTCTCTGGAAACACCATATATTTT. It translates to CASSYSLSGNTIYF.

This clonotype was seen a handful of times. The chain has TRBV7-9 and TRBJ2-7, with unresolved D. The germline V gene encodes CDR1 SEHNR and CDR2 FQNEAQ (reference sequence). The CDR3 runs to 12 residues. V was pared by 7 bases and J by 5 bases, with 12 bases between. CDR3 bases: TGTGCCAGCACCCCCCAATCCAACGAGCAGTACTTC. The encoded protein is CASTPQSNEQYF.

V gene TRBV3-1 combines with J gene TRBJ1-1, with 8 positions matching TRBD1. CDR3 length equals 15 residues. Germline-derived CDR1 and CDR2 are LGHDT and YNNKEL (reference sequence). Trimming at V came to 4 bases and at J to 5 bases, leaving 9 bases not matched to a gene. The CDR3 region is CASSREGTGLTEAFF. The CDR3 DNA is TGTGCCAGCAGCCGGGAGGGGACAGGTCTAACTGAAGCTTTCTTT.

The chain uses TRBV5-1 and TRBJ2-1, with TRBD2 identical over 13 bases. Germline trimming cut 4 bases from V and 2 bases from J; bases unmatched to any gene: 3. The length of the CDR3 is 16 residues. The V gene's germline CDR1 is SGHRS and CDR2 YFSETQ. CDR3 nucleotide sequence: TGCGCCAGCAGCCGGACTAGCGGGGGTCCCTACAATGAGCAGTTCTTC. Residues: CASSRTSGGPYNEQFF.

The V and J genes are TRBV7-3 and TRBJ1-4; TRBD1 agrees at 8 bases. The V gene end was trimmed by 4 bases and the J gene end by 6 bases; junction bases not matched to a gene: 4. From germline, CDR1 is SGHTA and CDR2 FQGTGA. CDR3 length equals 14 residues. CDR3: CASSSSGGHEKLFF. The DNA of the CDR3 is TGTGCCAGCAGCTCATCAGGGGGCCATGAAAAACTGTTTTTT. Complete variable domain (other parts from reference TRBV7-3 and TRBJ1-4): GAGVSQTPSNKVTEKGKYVELRCDPISGHTALYWYRQSLGQGPEFLIYFQGTGAADDSGLPNDRFFAVRPEGSVSTLKIQRTERGDSAVYLCASSSSGGHEKLFFGSGTQLSVL.

This clonotype was counted between two and nine times. The genes are TRBV24-1 and TRBJ1-5; TRBD1 aligns across 9 bases. V shed 2 bases and J 6 bases; nucleotides not matched to a gene: 4. The CDR3 has 15 amino acids. Germline assignment: CDR1 KGHDR and CDR2 SFDVKD. CDR3 in amino acids: CATSDWRQGGQPQHF. As DNA, the CDR3 is TGTGCCACCAGTGATTGGCGACAGGGGGGTCAGCCCCAGCATTTT.

The chain couples TRBV7-9 to TRBJ2-7; 7 bases fit TRBD1. V was pared by 11 bases and J by 11 bases, with 12 bases of the junction left unmatched. This CDR3 is 11 amino acids long. Per germline, CDR1 SEHNR and CDR2 FQNEAQ (reference sequence). CDR3: CALRSGTAEYV. DNA for the CDR3: TGTGCCCTAAGGTCCGGGACAGCCGAGTACGTC.

This clonotype was seen repeatedly, ten times or more. This chain links TRBV11-2 with TRBJ2-7, with D hard to call. Trimming took 7 bases from V and 7 from J, leaving 23 bases between them. The CDR3 totals 15 residues. Germline assignment: CDR1 SGHAT and CDR2 FQNNGV. The CDR3 sequence is CASTSSERWLREQYV. The CDR3 DNA reads TGTGCCAGCACCTCTTCGGAACGGTGGTTACGAGAGCAGTACGTC.

V usage is TRBV5-1 and J usage is TRBJ1-1; TRBD1 agrees at 12 bases. V lost 2 bases, J lost 10 bases, and 3 bases stayed unmatched. The V gene's germline CDR1 is SGHRS and CDR2 YFSETQ. CDR3 length: 13 amino acids. The chain's CDR3 is CASSLWDRGRAFF. The CDR3 nucleotides read TGCGCCAGCAGCTTATGGGACAGGGGGCGAGCTTTCTTT.

Concerning this clonotype: At one end the junction does not follow the germline gene, possibly because of a read error. The V call is TRBV7-9, the J call TRBJ1-2; weak D call: TRBD1 (5 bases). CDR1 SEHNR and CDR2 FQNEAQ come from the germline V gene (reference sequence). The CDR3 contains 14 residues. In DNA form, the CDR3 reads TGTGCCAGCAACTTAGCAGGGAACGGCTATGGCTACACCTTC. The encoded protein is CASNLAGNGYGYTF.

This chain connects TRBV15 to TRBJ2-3; 9 bases are a match to TRBD2. Trimming cost V 3 bases and J 0 bases; bases outside gene matches: 7. The CDR3 runs 17 residues. The germline CDR1 and CDR2 sequences are LNHNV and YYDKDF (reference sequence). The CDR3 sequence is CATSSPRGTSSTDTQYF. The CDR3 region has the DNA TGTGCCACCAGCAGTCCCCGAGGGACTAGCAGCACAGATACGCAGTATTTT.

This clonotype has just a few counts. This chain joins TRBV18 and TRBJ2-1; 13 bases agree with TRBD2. The CDR3 contains 18 residues. Trimming removed 2 bases from V and 8 bases from J; junction bases left unmatched: 12. Germline CDR1 KGHSH, CDR2 LQKENI. CDR3 loop: CASSPTSGGGHDVYEQFF. In DNA form, the CDR3 reads TGTGCCAGCTCACCAACTAGCGGGGGGGGCCACGACGTCTATGAGCAGTTCTTC.